This T cell receptor (beta chain) is from a study of cytomegalovirus exposure and HLA in healthy donors. Looked up from germline, CDR1 is SQVTM and CDR2 is ANQGSEA. The CDR3 extends over 13 amino acids. PCR used 60 Vbeta primers and 13 Jbeta primers. Produced via immunoSEQ multiplex PCR; TCRdb's table is partial and in-frame only. The sample includes 85,000 to 100,000 clones, about 80% of them seen just once. The source is a man aged 25 to 40 in good health and CMV-seronegative. Input material: PBMCs. The chain combines TRBV29-1 with TRBJ2-5; perhaps TRBD2 as D (5 bases). Matching the DNA end better, TRBJ2-7 makes the J call doubtful. The chain's CDR3 is CSVDDGLSYEQYF. CDR3 DNA: TGCAGCGTTGATGACGGACTCTCCTACGAGCAGTACTTC.